Described below is a single TCR beta chain sequence and its context. The V gene lost 3 bases and the J gene lost 6 bases, with 19 bases spanning the gap. This CDR3 region has 15 residues. The germline gives CDR1 SGHRS, CDR2 YFSETQ. The entry originates in a study of blood T cell repertoires in COVID-19. Study context: The origin of the acute and convalescent COVID-19 samples was the United States, Italy and Spain. In each case, the material was cDNA or gDNA derived from T cells, B-cell-depleted T cells, or PBMCs.

Seattle patients were enrolled during active infection and followed longitudinally. Methods used by the authors: Amplification from reference gene primers served as the basis for estimated nucleated cell counts. Method: immunoSEQ multiplex PCR; TCRdb's copy keeps in-frame clones and lacks some. The D gene and trimming were derived from the DNA, and the V and J assignments and clone size from that table. This table has approximately 460,000 clones, roughly 89% appearing once. Input material: peripheral blood. The chain is built from TRBV5-1 and TRBJ2-7; D perhaps matches TRBD1 (6 bases). This receptor was obtained from a man aged 18 to 30 with COVID-19, enrolled during active disease. The CDR3 region is CASSWATGPLGEQYF. Written as DNA, the CDR3 is TGCGCCAGCAGCTGGGCTACAGGGCCCCTAGGCGAGCAGTACTTC.